These 21 T cell receptor beta chains originate from one sample sequenced in a study of control samples from healthy donors and cancer patients. Measured with immunoSEQ multiplex PCR; TCRdb has only the in-frame clones, and not every one. The sample holds more than 80,000 clones; over 90% are singletons and the top ten take 8%. The source material was blood. These receptors were taken from a man aged 18 to 35 in good health.

The J gene is TRBJ1-1, the V gene TRBV10-3; D is perhaps TRBD1 (6 bases). Germline V CDR1 and CDR2: ENHRY, SYGVKD. Trimming pared 4 bases from V and 1 base from J, leaving 10 bases between. The CDR3 extends over 14 amino acids. CDR3 DNA sequence: TGTGCCATCAGTGTGGAACAGGGGAACACTGAAGCTTTCTTT. Translated, it gives CAISVEQGNTEAFF.

The chain has TRBV4-2 and TRBJ2-1; 11 nucleotides agree with TRBD2. The V gene's germline CDR1 is LGHNA and CDR2 YNFKEQ. Trimming took 1 base from V and 0 from J; bases not matched to a gene: 2. This CDR3 is 17 amino acids long. The CDR3 sequence is CASSQVAGGGSYNEQFF. The CDR3 coding sequence is TGTGCCAGCAGCCAAGTAGCGGGAGGGGGCTCCTACAATGAGCAGTTCTTC.

The rearrangement links TRBV4-1 to TRBJ1-4; D gene uncertain. The CDR3 consists of 16 residues. Germline CDR1 is MGHRA and CDR2 is YSYEKL. V lost 1 base and J lost 5, with 14 bases in between. This CDR3 reads CASSQGYTDRNEKLFF. The DNA of the CDR3 is TGCGCCAGCAGCCAAGGCTACACAGATCGAAATGAAAAACTGTTTTTT.

The V and J genes are TRBV3-1 (or the pseudogene TRBV3-2) and TRBJ1-2; possible D gene TRBD1, 5 bases. The CDR3 spans 12 residues. The V end lost 4 bases, the J end lost 4 bases, and 7 bases lay between the germline ends. Germline CDR1 reads LGHDT; CDR2 reads YNNKEL (reference sequence). Here the CDR3 DNA reads TGTGCCAGCAGCCGGGGACTCTATGGCTACACCTTC. Protein sequence: CASSRGLYGYTF.

The CDR3: CASMLAGIYNEQFF. For the CDR3, the DNA is TGTGCCAGCATGCTGGCGGGAATCTATAATGAGCAGTTCTTC. This chain connects TRBV28 to TRBJ2-1; tentatively, D is TRBD2 (6 bases). CDR3 size: 14 residues. Germline V lookup: CDR1 MDHEN, CDR2 SYDVKM. Trimming took 7 bases from V and 7 from J, leaving 17 bases between them.

CDR3 sequence reads: CASLGGKVDNSPLHF. Written as DNA, the CDR3 is TGTGCCAGCCTGGGGGGGAAGGTAGATAATTCACCCCTCCACTTT. The V call is TRBV6-5, the J call TRBJ1-6; tentatively, D is TRBD1 (5 bases). This CDR3 contains 15 residues. The V gene's germline CDR1 is MNHEY and CDR2 SVGAGI. The V gene lost 8 bases and the J gene lost 5 bases, with 16 bases spanning the gap.

The rearrangement links TRBV7-9 to TRBJ1-3; D is uncertain. Germline CDR1 reads SEHNR; CDR2 reads FQNEAQ (reference sequence). The CDR3 is 16 residues long. Trimming removed 2 bases from V and 0 bases from J, with 11 bases in between. CDR3 DNA sequence: TGTGCCAGCAGCTTACTCCCACTAAGCTCTGGAAACACCATATATTTT. Its translation: CASSLLPLSSGNTIYF.

V and J are TRBV19 and TRBJ1-5; D perhaps matches TRBD1 (5 bases). This CDR3 region has 14 residues. In germline, CDR1 is LNHDA, CDR2 SQIVND (reference sequence). V gave up 6 bases and J gave up 7 bases, with 16 bases separating them. The CDR3 loop is CASRKGQGGQPQHF. CDR3 nucleotides: TGTGCCAGTAGAAAGGGGCAGGGAGGACAGCCCCAGCATTTT.

V and J are TRBV18 and TRBJ1-2, with D perhaps matching TRBD1 (5 bases). V lost 3 bases, J lost 3 bases, and 11 bases lay in between. The CDR3 spans 14 residues. Germline CDR1 KGHSH, CDR2 LQKENI. The CDR3 reads CASSPDKGDYGYTF. In nucleotides, the CDR3 is TGTGCCAGCTCACCGGACAAAGGGGACTATGGCTACACCTTC.

This clone was recorded a few times. V and J are TRBV10-3 and TRBJ2-3, with 11 bases that match TRBD2. V shed 0 bases, J shed 3 bases, and the junction held 2 bases outside the gene matches. The CDR3 loop spans 16 amino acids. CDR1 and CDR2 from the germline V gene are ENHRY and SYGVKD. The CDR3 loop reads CAISESSGRGTDTQYF. The CDR3 DNA follows: TGTGCCATCAGTGAGTCTAGCGGGAGGGGTACAGATACGCAGTATTTT.

The rearrangement links TRBV30 to TRBJ2-7; D uncertain. The ends were cut back, 2 bases at V and 2 bases at J, with 7 bases in the middle. The CDR3 totals 12 residues. Germline V gene data show CDR1 as GTSNPN and CDR2 as SVGIG (reference sequence). This CDR3 reads CAWSTAPYEQYF. DNA for the CDR3: TGTGCCTGGAGTACAGCTCCCTACGAGCAGTACTTC.

The rearrangement joins TRBV9 to TRBJ2-2; no clear D gene. Trimming took 0 bases from V and 4 from J, leaving 7 bases between them. Germline V gene lookup returns CDR1 SGDLS and CDR2 YYNGEE. This CDR3 spans 14 amino acids. CDR3 in DNA: TGTGCCAGCAGCGTAGAACCCTTCACCGGGGAGCTGTTTTTT. This gives the protein CASSVEPFTGELFF.

This chain connects TRBV7-9 to TRBJ1-1, with TRBD1 identical over 7 bases. V gave up 4 bases and J gave up 11 bases; unmatched junction bases: 7. This CDR3 contains 12 residues. The germline CDR1 and CDR2 sequences are SEHNR and FQNEAQ (reference sequence). The CDR3: CASSYQTGLAFF. CDR3 bases: TGTGCCAGCAGCTACCAGACAGGGCTGGCTTTCTTT.

V is TRBV4-3 and J is TRBJ2-2; 7 nucleotides align to TRBD2. The V and J ends lost 5 bases and 7 bases, in that order; junction bases with no gene match: 7. This CDR3 contains 14 residues. Germline-derived CDR1 and CDR2 are LGHNA and YSLEER. The CDR3 region has the DNA TGCGCCAGCAGCGGAGGACTAGGTAGCGGGGAGCTGTTTTTT. It specifies CASSGGLGSGELFF.

This clone was seen once. This chain links TRBV27 with TRBJ2-3, with D possibly matching TRBD1 (5 bases). Trimming took off 1 base at V and 6 bases at J, with 11 bases between the two ends. The germline V gene has CDR1 MNHEY and CDR2 SMNVEV (reference sequence). The CDR3 contains 14 residues. The CDR3 coding sequence is TGTGCCAGCAGTTTATTGCAGGGATCCGATACGCAGTATTTT. Translation gives CASSLLQGSDTQYF.

This chain joins TRBV28 and TRBJ1-4, with 9 bases lining up with TRBD1. V trimming: 6 bases; J trimming: 7 bases; junction bases outside the gene matches: 9. Germline CDR1 MDHEN, CDR2 SYDVKM. The CDR3 covers 15 residues. The chain's CDR3 is CASSLGTGNFEKLFF. DNA for the CDR3: TGTGCCAGCAGCCTAGGGACAGGGAATTTTGAAAAACTGTTTTTT.

The rearrangement uses TRBV7-2 and TRBJ2-1; 10 bases are a match to TRBD1. Germline CDR1 reads SGHTA; CDR2 reads FQGNSA. J was trimmed by 6 bases and V by 1 base; bases with no gene match: 6. The CDR3 length is 16 residues. The DNA for the CDR3 is TGTGCCAGCAGCTTAGGAGGTGGACAGGGGGGCAATGAGCAGTTCTTC. Translating it yields CASSLGGGQGGNEQFF.

Only one count was recorded for this clone. The rearrangement links TRBV2 to TRBJ2-1, with 10 bases identical to TRBD2. V lost 7 bases, J lost 0 bases, and 6 bases stayed unmatched. The CDR3 totals 16 residues. Germline loops: CDR1 SNHLY, CDR2 FYNNEI. CDR3 protein: CASTQREGVSYNEQFF. As DNA, the CDR3 is TGTGCCAGCACCCAGCGGGAGGGCGTCTCCTACAATGAGCAGTTCTTC.

The chain recombines TRBV11-2 with TRBJ1-6, with a tentative D call TRBD1 (6 bases). Trimming pared 7 bases from V and 8 bases from J, leaving 15 bases between. The length of the CDR3 is 14 residues. Germline V gene lookup returns CDR1 SGHAT and CDR2 FQNNGV. CDR3 region: CASIETGVHSPLHF. CDR3 coding DNA: TGTGCCAGCATCGAGACAGGCGTACATTCACCCCTCCACTTT.

This chain uses TRBV27 with TRBJ2-6; D possibly corresponds to TRBD2 (5 bases). CDR3 length: 15 residues. Per germline, CDR1 MNHEY and CDR2 SMNVEV (reference sequence). V was clipped by 5 bases and J by 3 bases, with 11 bases between them. CDR3 sequence reads: CASSLDYYGANVLTF. The CDR3 region has the DNA TGTGCCAGCAGTCTCGACTACTATGGGGCCAACGTCCTGACTTTC.

V usage is TRBV3-1 (or the pseudogene TRBV3-2) and J usage is TRBJ2-5; 10 nucleotides agree with TRBD2. The CDR3 sequence is 18 residues long. V gave up 1 base and J gave up 5 bases; unmatched junction bases: 13. Per germline, CDR1 LGHDT and CDR2 YNNKEL (reference sequence). CDR3: CASSQAGSSGRRMETQYF. CDR3 coding DNA: TGTGCCAGCAGCCAAGCGGGGTCTAGCGGGAGAAGGATGGAGACCCAGTACTTC.